This T cell receptor (beta chain) was sequenced during a study of CD8 T cells in Susac syndrome. After extraction with the RNeasy kit, 0.5 to 1 ug of the RNA was reverse transcribed using random hexamers. Across 54 Vbeta and 13 Jbeta, TCR beta CDR3 was amplified with immunoSEQ multiplex PCR. TCRdb ran MiXCR on the immunoSEQ multiplex PCR reads and lists one entry per CDR3 protein. The sample lists about 150,000 distinct CDR3 sequences; 90% to 95% were seen once. Trimming at V came to 6 bases and at J to 4 bases, leaving 11 bases not matched to a gene. The CDR3 is 16 amino acids. Looked up from germline, CDR1 is SNHLY and CDR2 is FYNNEI.

The chain has TRBV2 and TRBJ2-5; 10 bases fit TRBD2. The TCR sequence derives from a human donor with multiple sclerosis. The sample was CD4+ T cells from PBMCs. CDR3 amino acids: CASRALAGTSIETQYF. The CDR3 DNA sequence: TGTGCCAGCAGGGCACTAGCGGGGACTTCGATAGAGACCCAGTACTTC.